A selection of T cell receptor beta chains follows, all from one sample in a study of OX40 agonist ivuxolimab in advanced cancers. Some clones are missing from TCRdb's copy, which holds only in-frame ones; the method was immunoSEQ multiplex PCR. The sample has about 70,000 clones, just over 85% seen once. Sequencing used CD4+ or CD8+ T cells sorted from blood, obtained in a trial of the OX40 agonist ivuxolimab. Receptor source: an adult with an advanced solid tumor such as melanoma, head and neck, liver or kidney cancer. Each CDR3 is given without its conserved first and last residue. D genes are given only for firm matches.

j_call,d_call,v_call,cdr3_aa
TRBJ2-5,TRBD2,TRBV30,AWAGGETQY
TRBJ2-5,TRBD2,TRBV19,ASSIGGGHYQETQY
TRBJ2-3,-,TRBV6-7,ASSYSLCTDTQY
TRBJ2-3,TRBD2,TRBV25-1,ASSVAGVSDTQY
TRBJ2-5,-,TRBV7-3,ASSLTFYETQY
TRBJ2-7,-,TRBV5-4,ASSLDLGVGTYEQY
TRBJ2-7,-,TRBV4-3,ASSQESGQY
TRBJ2-6,-,TRBV29-1,SVGPSGSGANVLT
TRBJ1-2,-,TRBV30,AWSVSENYGYT
TRBJ1-1,-,TRBV6-5,ASSYGQYTEAF
TRBJ2-2,-,TRBV2,ASSRTRVGNTGELF
TRBJ1-1,-,TRBV10-3,AISVGTYMNTEAF
TRBJ1-5,-,TRBV28,ASSLLVGGGNQPQH
TRBJ1-5,-,TRBV19,ASSIESGTSRQPQH
TRBJ2-1,-,TRBV4-2,ASSQDPNPRSSHNEQF